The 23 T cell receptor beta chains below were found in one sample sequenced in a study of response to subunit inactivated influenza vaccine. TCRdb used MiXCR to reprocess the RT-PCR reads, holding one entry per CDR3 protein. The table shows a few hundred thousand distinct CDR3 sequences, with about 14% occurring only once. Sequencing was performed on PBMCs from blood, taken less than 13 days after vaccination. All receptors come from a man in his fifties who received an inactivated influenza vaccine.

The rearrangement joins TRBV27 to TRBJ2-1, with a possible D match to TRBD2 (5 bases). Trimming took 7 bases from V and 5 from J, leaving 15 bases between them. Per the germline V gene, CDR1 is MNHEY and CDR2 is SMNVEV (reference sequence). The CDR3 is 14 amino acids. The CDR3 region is CASNQILGDNEQFF. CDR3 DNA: TGTGCCAGCAATCAGATTCTCGGGGACAATGAGCAGTTCTTC.

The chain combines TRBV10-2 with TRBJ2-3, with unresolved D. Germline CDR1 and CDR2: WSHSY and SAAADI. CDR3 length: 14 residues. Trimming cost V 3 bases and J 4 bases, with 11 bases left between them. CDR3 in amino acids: CASSDGLTPDTQYF. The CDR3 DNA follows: TGCGCCAGCAGTGACGGTCTAACCCCAGATACGCAGTATTTT.

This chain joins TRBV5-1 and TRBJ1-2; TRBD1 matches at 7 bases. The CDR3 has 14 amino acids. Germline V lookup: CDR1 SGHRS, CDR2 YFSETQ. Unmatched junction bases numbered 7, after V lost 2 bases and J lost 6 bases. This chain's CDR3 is CASSLLTGDHGYTF. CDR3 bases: TGCGCCAGCAGCTTATTAACAGGGGATCATGGCTACACCTTC.

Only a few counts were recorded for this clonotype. Here the CDR3 DNA reads TGTGCCAGCAGTGTACAGGGGGCCGCCTACGAGCAGTACTTC. Translating it yields CASSVQGAAYEQYF. The chain joins TRBV12-3 or TRBV12-4 to TRBJ2-7, with 9 bases aligning to TRBD1. The V segment lost 5 bases and the J segment 2 bases; nucleotides outside the gene matches: 4. This CDR3 is built from 14 residues.

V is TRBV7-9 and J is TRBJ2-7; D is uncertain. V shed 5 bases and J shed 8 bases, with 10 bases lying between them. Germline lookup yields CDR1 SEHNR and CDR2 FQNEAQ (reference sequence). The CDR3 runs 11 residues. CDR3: CASSPAAQQYF. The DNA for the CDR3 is TGTGCCAGCAGCCCGGCGGCGCAGCAGTACTTC.

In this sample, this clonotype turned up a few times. The CDR3 sequence is CASSHQGAGPKNIQYF. The DNA for the CDR3 is TGCGCCAGCAGCCACCAAGGAGCGGGTCCCAAAAACATTCAGTACTTC. The chain combines TRBV4-1 with TRBJ2-4; weak D call: TRBD2 (6 bases). Germline V CDR1 and CDR2: MGHRA, YSYEKL. V lost 3 bases, J lost 2 bases, and 14 bases lay in between. The CDR3 loop spans 16 amino acids.

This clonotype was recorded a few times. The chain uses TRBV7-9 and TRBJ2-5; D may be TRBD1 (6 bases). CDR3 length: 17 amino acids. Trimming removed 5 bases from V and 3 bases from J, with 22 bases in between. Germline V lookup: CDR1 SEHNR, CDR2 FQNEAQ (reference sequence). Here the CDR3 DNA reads TGTGCCAGCAGCCCTTCAGCCCCCTTTGGACAGAAAGAGACCCAGTACTTC. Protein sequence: CASSPSAPFGQKETQYF.

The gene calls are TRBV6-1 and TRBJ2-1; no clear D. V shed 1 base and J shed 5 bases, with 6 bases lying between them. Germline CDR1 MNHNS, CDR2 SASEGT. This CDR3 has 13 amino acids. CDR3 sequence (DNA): TGTGCCAGCAGTGAAGACCCCCACAATGAGCAGTTCTTC. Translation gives CASSEDPHNEQFF.

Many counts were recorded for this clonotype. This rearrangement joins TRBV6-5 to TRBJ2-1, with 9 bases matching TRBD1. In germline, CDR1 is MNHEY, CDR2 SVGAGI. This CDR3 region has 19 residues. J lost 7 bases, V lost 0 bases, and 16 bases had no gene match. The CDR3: CASSYSPSGTGHIRNEQFF. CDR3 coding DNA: TGTGCCAGCAGTTACTCCCCGAGTGGGACAGGGCATATACGGAATGAGCAGTTCTTC.

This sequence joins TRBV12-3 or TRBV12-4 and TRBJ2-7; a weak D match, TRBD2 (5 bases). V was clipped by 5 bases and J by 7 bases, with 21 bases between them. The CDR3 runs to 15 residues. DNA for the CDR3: TGTGCCAGCAGTGAATATCCGGACGGGGAAAGGGAGCAGTACTTC. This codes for CASSEYPDGEREQYF.

CDR3 loop: CASSFFFTGPKETQYF. In DNA, the CDR3 is TGTGCCAGCAGTTTCTTTTTTACAGGGCCTAAAGAGACCCAGTACTTC. J is TRBJ2-5 and V is TRBV28; tentatively, D is TRBD1 (6 bases). Germline loops: CDR1 MDHEN, CDR2 SYDVKM. The CDR3 covers 16 residues. Between the trimmed V and J ends, which lost 3 bases and 3 bases, there was a span of 17 bases. The full variable domain, in which reference TRBV28 and TRBJ2-5 provide the parts outside the CDR3, is DVKVTQSSRYLVKRTGEKVFLECVQDMDHENMFWYRQDPGLGLRLIYFSYDVKMKEKGDIPEGYSVSREKKERFSLILESASTNQTSMYLCASSFFFTGPKETQYFGPGTRLLVL.

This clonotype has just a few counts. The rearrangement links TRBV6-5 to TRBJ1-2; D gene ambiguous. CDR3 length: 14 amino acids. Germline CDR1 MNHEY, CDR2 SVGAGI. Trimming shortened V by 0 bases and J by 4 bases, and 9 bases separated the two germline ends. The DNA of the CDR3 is TGTGCCAGCAGTTACTCGATAGGGTCCTATGGCTACACCTTC. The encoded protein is CASSYSIGSYGYTF.

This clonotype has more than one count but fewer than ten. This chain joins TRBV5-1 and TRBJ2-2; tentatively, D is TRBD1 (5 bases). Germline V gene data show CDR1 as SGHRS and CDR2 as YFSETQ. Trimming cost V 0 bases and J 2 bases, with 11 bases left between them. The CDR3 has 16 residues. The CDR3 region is CASSLVAQANTGELFF. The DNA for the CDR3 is TGCGCCAGCAGCTTGGTTGCACAGGCAAACACCGGGGAGCTGTTTTTT.

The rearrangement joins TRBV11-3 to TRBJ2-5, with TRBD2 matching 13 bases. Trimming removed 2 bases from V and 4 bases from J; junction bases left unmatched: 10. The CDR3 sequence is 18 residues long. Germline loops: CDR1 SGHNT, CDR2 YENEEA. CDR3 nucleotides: TGTGCCAGCAGCTTATACCGGACTAGCGGGAGTTTGGGAGAGACCCAGTACTTC. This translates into CASSLYRTSGSLGETQYF. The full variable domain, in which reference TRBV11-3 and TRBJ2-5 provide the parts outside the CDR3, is EAGVVQSPRYKIIEKKQPVAFWCNPISGHNTLYWYLQNLGQGPELLIRYENEEAVDDSQLPKDRFSAERLKGVDSTLKIQPAELGDSAVYLCASSLYRTSGSLGETQYFGPGTRLLVL.

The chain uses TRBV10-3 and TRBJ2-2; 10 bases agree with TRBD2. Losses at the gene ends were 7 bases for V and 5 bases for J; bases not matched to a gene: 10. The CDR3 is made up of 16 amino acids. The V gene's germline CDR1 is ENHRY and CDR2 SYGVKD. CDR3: CAINKWLAGDTGELFF. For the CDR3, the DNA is TGTGCCATCAACAAATGGCTAGCGGGAGATACCGGGGAGCTGTTTTTT.

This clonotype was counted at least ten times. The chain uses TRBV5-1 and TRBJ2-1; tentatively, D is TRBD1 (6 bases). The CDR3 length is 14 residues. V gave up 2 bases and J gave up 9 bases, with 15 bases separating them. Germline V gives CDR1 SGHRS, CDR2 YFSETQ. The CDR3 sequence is CASSLRWDTSEQFF. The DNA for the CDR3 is TGCGCCAGCAGCTTACGGTGGGACACTAGTGAGCAGTTCTTC. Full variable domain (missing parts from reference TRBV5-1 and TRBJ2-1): KAGVTQTPRYLIKTRGQQVTLSCSPISGHRSVSWYQQTPGQGLQFLFEYFSETQRNKGNFPGRFSGRQFSNSRSEMNVSTLELGDSALYLCASSLRWDTSEQFFGPGTRLTVL.

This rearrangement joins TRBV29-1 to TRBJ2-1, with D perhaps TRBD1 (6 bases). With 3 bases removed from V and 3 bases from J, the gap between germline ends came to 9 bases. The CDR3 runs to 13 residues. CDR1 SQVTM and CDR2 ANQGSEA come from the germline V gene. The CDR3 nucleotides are TGCAGCGTTGATAGGACAGTCTACAATGAGCAGTTCTTC. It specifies CSVDRTVYNEQFF.

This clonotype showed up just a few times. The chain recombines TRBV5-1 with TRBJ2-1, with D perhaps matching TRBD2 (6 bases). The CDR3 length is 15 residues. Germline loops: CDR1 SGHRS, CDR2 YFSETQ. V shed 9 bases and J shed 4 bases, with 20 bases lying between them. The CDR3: CATKEAGTLYNEQFF. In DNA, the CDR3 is TGCGCCACCAAGGAGGCCGGGACTCTATACAATGAGCAGTTCTTC. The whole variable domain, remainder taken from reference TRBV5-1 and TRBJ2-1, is KAGVTQTPRYLIKTRGQQVTLSCSPISGHRSVSWYQQTPGQGLQFLFEYFSETQRNKGNFPGRFSGRQFSNSRSEMNVSTLELGDSALYLCATKEAGTLYNEQFFGPGTRLTVL.

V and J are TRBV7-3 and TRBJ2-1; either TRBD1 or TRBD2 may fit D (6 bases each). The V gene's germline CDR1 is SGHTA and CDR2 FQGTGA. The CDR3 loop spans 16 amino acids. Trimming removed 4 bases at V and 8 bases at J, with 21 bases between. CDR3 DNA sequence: TGTGCCAGCAGCTCTGGGGGGCAGGGTATATGGGATGAGCAGTTCTTC. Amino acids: CASSSGGQGIWDEQFF.

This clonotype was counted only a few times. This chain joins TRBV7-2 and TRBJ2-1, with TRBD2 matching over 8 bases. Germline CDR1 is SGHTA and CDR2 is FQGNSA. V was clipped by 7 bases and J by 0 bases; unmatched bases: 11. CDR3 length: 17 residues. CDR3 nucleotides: TGTGCCAGCACAGGCACTAGCGGAACGAGCTCCTACAATGAGCAGTTCTTC. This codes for CASTGTSGTSSYNEQFF.

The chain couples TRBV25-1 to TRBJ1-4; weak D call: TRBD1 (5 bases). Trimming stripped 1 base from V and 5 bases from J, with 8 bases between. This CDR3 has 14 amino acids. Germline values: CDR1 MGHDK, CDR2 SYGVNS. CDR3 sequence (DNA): TGTGCCAGCAGTGAATGGGGGACCAATGAAAAACTGTTTTTT. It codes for CASSEWGTNEKLFF.

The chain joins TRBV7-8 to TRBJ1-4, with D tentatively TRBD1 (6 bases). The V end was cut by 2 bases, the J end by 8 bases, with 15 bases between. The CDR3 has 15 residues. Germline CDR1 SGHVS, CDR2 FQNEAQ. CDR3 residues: CASSLQGRAWEKLFF. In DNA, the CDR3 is TGTGCCAGCAGCTTACAGGGGAGGGCATGGGAAAAACTGTTTTTT.

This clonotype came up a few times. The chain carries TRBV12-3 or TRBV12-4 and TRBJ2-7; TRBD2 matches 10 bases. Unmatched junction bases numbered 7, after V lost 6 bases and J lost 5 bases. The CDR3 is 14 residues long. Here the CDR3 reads CASRRSGGAHEQYF. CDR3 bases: TGTGCCAGCAGGCGAAGCGGGGGGGCCCACGAGCAGTACTTC.